This note documents a single T cell receptor beta chain sequence. Antigen unknown. This specimen belongs to a study of shared clonotypes between healthy human individuals. V gave up 0 bases and J gave up 2 bases, with 5 bases separating them. The germline V gene encodes CDR1 SGHDT and CDR2 YYEEEE. There are 13 residues in the CDR3. Several immunoSEQ plates received, in even portions, the genomic DNA of each subset. The table came from immunoSEQ multiplex PCR; TCRdb's copy has only in-frame clones and leaves some out. This sample has around 700,000 clones; roughly 70% occur once, and the top ten carry 1.8%. Study-level results: A generally larger estimated richness was seen in naive subsets than in memory subsets. Across a few donors, naive CD4 shared 5% to 5.5%, naive CD8 approximately 3.5%, memory CD4 more than 2%, memory CD8 approximately 0.4%.

Researchers partitioned CD4+ cells into CD45RA+ naive and CD45RA-negative memory subsets. The chain is built from TRBV5-6 and TRBJ1-2; the D is unclear. This TCR was sampled from a woman aged 25 to 39 in good health. Sequencing input: memory CD4+ T cells sorted from blood. Subset here: CD45RA-negative fraction. CDR3 DNA: TGTGCCAGCAGCTTGGTTCAGAACTATGGCTACACCTTC. Encoded protein: CASSLVQNYGYTF.